What follows are 10 T cell receptor beta chains derived from one specimen sequenced in a study of T cell responses to AZD1222 COVID-19 vaccine. Method: immunoSEQ multiplex PCR; TCRdb's copy keeps in-frame clones and lacks some. The sample shows more than 70,000 clones, around 83% of them seen only once. The sample here was peripheral blood, taken on day 0 of AZD1222 vaccination. Receptors were obtained from an adult in good health.

The chain combines TRBV23-1 with TRBJ2-7; D tentatively reads TRBD1 or TRBD2 (6 bases each). TRBV23-1 is an ORF, with its function uncertain. The CDR3 contains 17 residues. Between the trimmed V and J ends, which lost 4 bases and 4 bases, there was a span of 23 bases. The CDR3 protein is CASSLRGHREPKYEQYF. CDR3 coding DNA: TGCGCCAGCAGTCTACGGGGGCACAGGGAACCAAAGTACGAGCAGTACTTC.

The chain carries TRBV11-3 and TRBJ1-1; unclear D gene. Germline assignment: CDR1 SGHNT and CDR2 YENEEA. Between the trimmed V and J ends, which lost 6 bases and 5 bases, there was a span of 13 bases. The CDR3 has 13 amino acids. CDR3: CASSTNQGTEAFF. As DNA, the CDR3 is TGTGCCAGCAGTACAAACCAAGGGACTGAAGCTTTCTTT.

This clone occurred once. Here the CDR3 DNA reads TGTGCCAGCAGACTCCCGCACTCTGGAAACACCATATATTTT. Translated, it gives CASRLPHSGNTIYF. The rearrangement joins TRBV28 to TRBJ1-3, with D hard to call. The CDR3 is 14 amino acids. Trimming pared 6 bases from V and 0 bases from J, leaving 9 bases between. The V gene's germline CDR1 is MDHEN and CDR2 SYDVKM.

This clone was picked up a small number of times. The chain couples TRBV10-3 to TRBJ1-1, with D possibly TRBD1 on 6 matching bases. In germline, CDR1 is ENHRY, CDR2 SYGVKD. The CDR3 runs to 15 residues. The V gene lost 10 bases and the J gene lost 2 bases, with 20 bases spanning the gap. CDR3 sequence reads: CATRAGTFVNTEAFF. CDR3 in DNA: TGTGCCACCCGGGCCGGGACATTCGTAAACACTGAAGCTTTCTTT.

The CDR3 here is CASSQGGSYGYTF. Written as DNA, the CDR3 is TGTGCCAGCAGCCAAGGGGGGTCCTATGGCTACACCTTC. The rearrangement links TRBV3-1 (or the pseudogene TRBV3-2) to TRBJ1-2; weak D call: TRBD1 (5 bases). This CDR3 contains 13 residues. Germline CDR1 reads LGHDT; CDR2 reads YNNKEL (reference sequence). V was trimmed by 1 base and J by 4 bases, leaving 7 bases between them.

The rearrangement joins TRBV9 to TRBJ2-2, with no clear D. V lost 6 bases and J lost 4, with 4 bases in between. This CDR3 is built from 11 residues. Germline values: CDR1 SGDLS, CDR2 YYNGEE. CDR3 loop: CASKITGELFF. DNA for the CDR3: TGTGCCAGCAAGATCACCGGGGAGCTGTTTTTT.

The chain is built from TRBV7-3 and TRBJ1-2; D perhaps matches TRBD1 (5 bases). The V end was cut by 0 bases, the J end by 7 bases, with 9 bases between. The CDR3 spans 13 residues. Germline lookup yields CDR1 SGHTA and CDR2 FQGTGA. This CDR3 reads CASSLTGVGGYTF. CDR3 DNA sequence: TGTGCCAGCAGCTTAACGGGGGTTGGTGGCTACACCTTC.

The chain is built from TRBV19 and TRBJ2-3; 8 bases agree with TRBD1. V lost 7 bases and J lost 5; bases outside the gene matches: 8. The CDR3 runs to 14 residues. Germline CDR1 and CDR2: LNHDA and SQIVND (reference sequence). CDR3 loop: CASMGTGLRDTQYF. The DNA of the CDR3 is TGTGCCAGTATGGGGACAGGCTTAAGAGATACGCAGTATTTT. Drawing the rest from reference TRBV19 and TRBJ2-3, the complete variable domain is DGGITQSPKYLFRKEGQNVTLSCEQNLNHDAMYWYRQDPGQGLRLIYYSQIVNDFQKGDIAEGYSVSREKKESFPLTVTSAQKNPTAFYLCASMGTGLRDTQYFGPGTRLTVL.

The V gene is TRBV5-1, the J gene TRBJ2-3; D is possibly TRBD1 (7 bases). This CDR3 has 16 residues. Germline assignment: CDR1 SGHRS and CDR2 YFSETQ. Trimming shortened V by 4 bases and J by 4 bases, and 19 bases separated the two germline ends. The CDR3 DNA is TGCGCCAGCAGCCTAGGGGGGACAGCAAGGGCAGATACGCAGTATTTT. Residues: CASSLGGTARADTQYF.

This clone showed up just once. The chain carries TRBV3-1 (or the pseudogene TRBV3-2) and TRBJ2-7; 10 bases map to TRBD2. The CDR3 is 15 amino acids. V shed 0 bases, J shed 7 bases, and the junction held 6 bases outside the gene matches. Germline CDR1 is LGHDT and CDR2 is YNNKEL (reference sequence). The CDR3 protein is CASSQEVAGGREQYF. The CDR3 DNA is TGTGCCAGCAGCCAAGAAGTAGCGGGGGGCCGGGAGCAGTACTTC.